This T cell receptor (beta chain) is from a study of T cell changes during pregnancy in multiple sclerosis. This clone was seen more than once but under ten times. CDR1 and CDR2 from the germline V gene are SEHNR and FQNEAQ (reference sequence). V was pared by 2 bases and J by 4 bases, with 7 bases between. The length of the CDR3 is 13 residues. Clones were sequenced by immunoSEQ multiplex PCR, and TCRdb holds only the in-frame ones, with some missing. The sample includes around 30,000 clones, approximately 90% of them seen just once. The genes are TRBV7-9 and TRBJ2-3; no firm D call. The clonotype was recovered from a female donor with multiple sclerosis, enrolled in a pregnancy study. The sequences come from CD8+ T cells from peripheral blood mononuclear cells, collected in the first trimester of pregnancy. CDR3 DNA: TGTGCCAGCAGCTTACCGGGTTCAGATACGCAGTATTTT. Amino acid sequence: CASSLPGSDTQYF.